Each of the 14 T cell receptor beta chains below was sequenced from the same sample in a study of graft-versus-host responses after intestinal transplantation (dated by TCRdb to about 2021). Reading the label with the study, this specimen's time point is: cells obtained before transplantation from donor or recipient. These TCRs are of unknown antigen specificity. The protocol used for the library was the immunoSEQ multiplex PCR assay. As stored in TCRdb, this immuneACCESS dataset retains in-frame rearrangements with V and J assigned. A fraction of the clones does not appear; measured against another copy, unresolved V genes explain less than half of the discrepancy, and the remainder lacks a known reason. Across this sample there are about 89,000 clones, with 91% seen only once. The top ten hold roughly 0.1% of the sample. The sequencing here drew on unstimulated CD4+ T cells sorted from spleen or lymph node cells, taken before intestinal transplant. The receptors derive from a human donor who received an intestinal transplant.

J is TRBJ1-2 and V is TRBV7-9, with D maybe TRBD1 (5 bases). Germline loops: CDR1 SEHNR, CDR2 FQNEAQ (reference sequence). The length of the CDR3 is 16 residues. Between the trimmed V and J ends, which lost 5 bases and 2 bases, there was a span of 18 bases. CDR3 sequence: CASSQSRGTVNYGYTF. The CDR3 DNA sequence: TGTGCCAGCAGCCAGAGCCGGGGGACTGTAAACTATGGCTACACCTTC. Filled out from reference TRBV7-9 and TRBJ1-2, the complete variable domain reads DTGVSQNPRHKITKRGQNVTFRCDPISEHNRLYWYRQTLGQGPEFLTYFQNEAQLEKSRLLSDRFSAERPKGSFSTLEIQRTEQGDSAMYLCASSQSRGTVNYGYTFGSGTRLTVV.

The V gene is TRBV19, the J gene TRBJ1-2; 7 positions agree with TRBD1. V shed 7 bases, J shed 2 bases, and the junction held 7 bases outside the gene matches. The CDR3 covers 14 residues. Germline V gives CDR1 LNHDA, CDR2 SQIVND (reference sequence). The CDR3 is CASTPSGQNYGYTF. The CDR3 DNA reads as TGTGCCAGTACCCCCTCGGGACAGAACTATGGCTACACCTTC.

The chain is built from TRBV6-1 and TRBJ1-2, with TRBD1 identical over 7 bases. This CDR3 has 14 amino acids. The germline CDR1 and CDR2 sequences are MNHNS and SASEGT. The J segment lost 1 base and the V segment lost 6 bases, leaving 5 bases of the junction unmatched. CDR3 coding DNA: TGTGCCAGCAGGCGGACAGGCCTTAACTATGGCTACACCTTC. Its protein product is CASRRTGLNYGYTF.

The chain is built from TRBV7-9 and TRBJ2-1; weak D call: TRBD2 (6 bases). The V and J ends lost 2 bases and 3 bases respectively, with 17 bases between them. Germline CDR1 and CDR2: SEHNR and FQNEAQ (reference sequence). The length of the CDR3 is 17 residues. The CDR3 DNA reads TGTGCCAGCAGCTTAACATTTAGCGGAAAAATCTACAATGAGCAGTTCTTC. Translated: CASSLTFSGKIYNEQFF.

The chain links TRBV5-1 to TRBJ1-2; tentative D call: TRBD1 (5 bases). The CDR3 runs 13 residues. Germline CDR1 reads SGHRS; CDR2 reads YFSETQ. Trimming shortened V by 0 bases and J by 2 bases, and 5 bases separated the two germline ends. The CDR3 nucleotides read TGCGCCAGCAGCTTGGAGGGGAACTATGGCTACACCTTC. This gives the protein CASSLEGNYGYTF.

The chain has TRBV9 and TRBJ2-5; 14 bases are shared with TRBD2. The CDR3 contains 15 residues. Trimming took 7 bases from V and 9 from J; bases not matched to a gene: 11. Germline V gene data show CDR1 as SGDLS and CDR2 as YYNGEE. For the CDR3, the DNA is TGTGCCAGCCGGACTAGCGGGGGGCCCGTGGTGGCCCAGTACTTC. Its translation: CASRTSGGPVVAQYF.

The J gene is TRBJ1-2, the V gene TRBV9; 7 bases are shared with TRBD1. Trimming took 4 bases from V and 7 from J; bases not matched to a gene: 10. The CDR3 length is 14 residues. Germline loops: CDR1 SGDLS, CDR2 YYNGEE. In DNA form, the CDR3 reads TGTGCCAGCAGCCGGGGACAGACCGCCGGTGGCTACACCTTC. Translated: CASSRGQTAGGYTF.

The CDR3, as DNA: TGTGCCACCAGCAGAGGAGCAACAGGGGTTGGAAACACCATATATTTT. Translated: CATSRGATGVGNTIYF. The genes are TRBV15 and TRBJ1-3, with 7 bases fitting TRBD1. Germline V gene lookup returns CDR1 LNHNV and CDR2 YYDKDF (reference sequence). Trimming removed 1 base from V and 3 bases from J; junction bases left unmatched: 6. The CDR3 length is 16 residues.

Here the CDR3 DNA reads TGTGCCAGCAGCGTATCGACAGGGGTTAACTATGGCTACACCTTC. This translates into CASSVSTGVNYGYTF. This sequence joins TRBV5-5 and TRBJ1-2, with 8 bases lining up with TRBD1. J gave up 1 base and V 4 bases, and 6 bases lay outside the gene matches. The CDR3 totals 15 residues. The germline CDR1 and CDR2 sequences are SGHKS and YYEKEE (reference sequence).

The chain recombines TRBV19 with TRBJ2-2, with TRBD1 matching over 7 bases. With V trimmed by 3 bases and J by 3 bases, 4 bases remained unmatched. CDR3 size: 15 residues. Germline lookup yields CDR1 LNHDA and CDR2 SQIVND (reference sequence). CDR3 DNA sequence: TGTGCCAGTAGTATGGGGACAGTCTACACCGGGGAGCTGTTTTTT. This translates into CASSMGTVYTGELFF. The full variable domain, in which reference TRBV19 and TRBJ2-2 provide the parts outside the CDR3, is DGGITQSPKYLFRKEGQNVTLSCEQNLNHDAMYWYRQDPGQGLRLIYYSQIVNDFQKGDIAEGYSVSREKKESFPLTVTSAQKNPTAFYLCASSMGTVYTGELFFGEGSRLTVL.

This sequence joins TRBV5-1 and TRBJ2-5; possibly TRBD1 for D (5 bases). V was clipped by 2 bases and J by 5 bases, with 10 bases between them. Germline V gene data show CDR1 as SGHRS and CDR2 as YFSETQ. The CDR3 runs to 13 residues. CDR3 bases: TGCGCCAGCAGCTTTAGGGGCGACGAGACCCAGTACTTC. Translation gives CASSFRGDETQYF.

The chain uses TRBV27 and TRBJ2-5; TRBD2 matches at 13 bases. CDR1 is MNHEY and CDR2 is SMNVEV in the germline V gene (reference sequence). This CDR3 comprises 15 residues. The V and J ends lost 5 bases and 2 bases, in that order; junction bases with no gene match: 2. The DNA of the CDR3 is TGTGCCAGCAGTCCGGGACTAGCGGGGCAAGAGACCCAGTACTTC. It translates to CASSPGLAGQETQYF.

This sequence joins TRBV7-9 and TRBJ2-1, with 16 bases lining up with TRBD2. The CDR3 has 15 amino acids. Looked up from germline, CDR1 is SEHNR and CDR2 is FQNEAQ (reference sequence). V shed 7 bases, J shed 7 bases, and the junction held 4 bases outside the gene matches. In DNA form, the CDR3 reads TGTGCCAGCACCGGGACTAGCGGGGGGGCGAATGAGCAGTTCTTC. Translating it yields CASTGTSGGANEQFF.

The rearrangement links TRBV27 to TRBJ2-7, with 9 bases fitting TRBD1. Per the germline V gene, CDR1 is MNHEY and CDR2 is SMNVEV (reference sequence). The CDR3 is made up of 15 amino acids. The J segment lost 3 bases and the V segment lost 3 bases, leaving 6 bases of the junction unmatched. The CDR3 region is CASSFGTGYVYEQYF. CDR3 sequence (DNA): TGTGCCAGCAGTTTCGGGACAGGGTATGTCTACGAGCAGTACTTC.